The TCR beta chain described here comes from a study of T cell responses to AZD1222 COVID-19 vaccine. Findings and limits, study-wide: Repertoires were collected only later (after the peak T cell response had occurred). At 160-218 and 743-854, vaccine-associated CD4 TCRs were dominant, and they spanned spike. Donor demographics were predominantly white British with a female majority; clonal diversity may be underestimated.

Of note for this clone: Its antigen remains unidentified.

Clones were read by immunoSEQ multiplex PCR, and TCRdb kept only the in-frame ones, dropping some. Of under 95,000 clones in the sample, around nine tenths were seen once. This sequence originates from an adult in good health. The sample consisted of peripheral blood, taken on day 0 of AZD1222 vaccination.

This CDR3 reads CASSARNGNTIYF. CDR3 bases: TGTGCCAGCAGCGCAAGGAACGGAAACACCATATATTTT. The chain links TRBV9 to TRBJ1-3, with D hard to call. Per germline, CDR1 SGDLS and CDR2 YYNGEE. CDR3 size: 13 residues. The V and J ends lost 3 bases and 4 bases respectively, with 8 bases between them.